This T cell receptor (beta chain) was sequenced for a study of follicular helper T cells after annual influenza vaccination. The study, taken as a whole, reports: Only roughly 9-21% of analyzed cells yielded productive TCRB sequences. Recurrent ICOS+CD38+ cTfh clonotypes included tetramer and AIM influenza-specific ones.

TCRdb's copy holds only in-frame clones and misses some; the assay was immunoSEQ multiplex PCR. The sample contains over 8,000 clones, roughly 80% of which appear only once. Trimming removed 4 bases from V and 7 bases from J, with 7 bases in between. This CDR3 comprises 11 residues. CDR1 is LNHDA and CDR2 is SQIVND in the germline V gene (reference sequence). On this clone: The antigen remains undetermined.

The time point denotes: 2015-2016 season, 7 days after influenza vaccination. The chain combines TRBV19 with TRBJ1-2; D is unclear. The receptor was isolated from an adult who received the influenza vaccine. The sequencing here drew on CXCR5- memory CD4+ T cells sorted from blood, taken 7 days after influenza vaccination. The CDR3 loop reads CASSRGSGYTF. The CDR3 nucleotides read TGTGCCAGTAGTAGAGGGAGTGGCTACACCTTC.